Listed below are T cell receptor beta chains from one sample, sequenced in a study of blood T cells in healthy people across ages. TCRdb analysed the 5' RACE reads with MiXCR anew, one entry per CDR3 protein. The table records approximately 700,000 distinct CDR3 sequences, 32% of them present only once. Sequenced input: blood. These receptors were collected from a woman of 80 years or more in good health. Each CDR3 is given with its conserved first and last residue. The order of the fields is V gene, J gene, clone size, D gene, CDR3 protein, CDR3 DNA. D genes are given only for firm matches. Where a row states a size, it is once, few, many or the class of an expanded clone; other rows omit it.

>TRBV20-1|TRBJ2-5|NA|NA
CSADSGTRVETQYF
TGCAGTGCAGACTCCGGGACCAGGGTAGAGACCCAGTACTTC
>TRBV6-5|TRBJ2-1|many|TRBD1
CASSPTGYPYNEQFF
TGTGCCAGCAGTCCGACAGGGTACCCCTACAATGAGCAGTTCTTC
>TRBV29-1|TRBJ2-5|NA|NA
CSVGRLYQETQYF
TGCAGCGTCGGACGGCTGTACCAAGAGACCCAGTACTTC
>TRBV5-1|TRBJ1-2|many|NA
CASRTEGLGYTF
TGCGCCAGCAGAACGGAGGGTCTGGGCTACACCTTC
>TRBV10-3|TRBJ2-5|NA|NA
CAISGPPDERYF
TGTGCCATCAGTGGTCCGCCCGATGAGCGGTACTTC
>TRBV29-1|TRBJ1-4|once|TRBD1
CSVEQGADEKLFF
TGCAGCGTTGAACAGGGGGCGGATGAAAAACTGTTTTTT
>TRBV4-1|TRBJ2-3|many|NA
CASSPDGTGAFTDTQYF
TGCGCCAGCAGCCCAGACGGGACGGGAGCTTTCACAGATACGCAGTATTTT
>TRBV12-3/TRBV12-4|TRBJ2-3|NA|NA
CASRFTGDRTDTQYF
TGTGCCAGCAGATTTACAGGAGATCGGACAGATACGCAGTATTTT
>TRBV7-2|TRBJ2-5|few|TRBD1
CASSLRQGRQTQYF
TGTGCCAGCAGCTTAAGACAGGGAAGACAGACCCAGTACTTC
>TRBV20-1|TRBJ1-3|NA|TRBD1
CSASSSQDRVIGNTIYF
TGCAGTGCTAGCTCGAGTCAGGACAGGGTAATCGGAAACACCATATATTTT
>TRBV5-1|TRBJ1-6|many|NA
CASSLFGGENSPLHF
TGCGCCAGCAGCTTGTTTGGGGGAGAGAATTCACCCCTCCACTTT
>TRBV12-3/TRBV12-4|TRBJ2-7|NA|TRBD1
CASSSQSGTGSYEQYF
TGTGCCAGCAGCTCGCAGTCAGGGACAGGGTCATACGAGCAGTACTTC
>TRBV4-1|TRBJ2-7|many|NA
CASSQAPTAQGRSEQYF
TGCGCCAGCAGCCAAGCCCCCACGGCACAGGGAAGGAGCGAGCAGTACTTC
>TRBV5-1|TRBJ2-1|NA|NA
CASRLPGYNEQFF
TGCGCCAGCAGGTTACCGGGTTACAATGAGCAGTTCTTC
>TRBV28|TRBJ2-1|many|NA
CASSSSSGRGNEQFF
TGTGCCAGCAGTTCCTCCTCGGGCAGGGGCAATGAGCAGTTCTTC
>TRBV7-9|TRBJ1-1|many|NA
CAGTGLNTEAFF
TGTGCCGGCACAGGGCTGAACACTGAAGCTTTCTTT
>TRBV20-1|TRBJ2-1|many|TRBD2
CSAYGTTRYNEQFF
TGCAGTGCTTATGGGACTACAAGATACAATGAGCAGTTCTTC
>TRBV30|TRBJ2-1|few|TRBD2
CAWSAVAGVSYNEQFF
TGTGCCTGGAGTGCGGTAGCGGGTGTTTCCTACAATGAGCAGTTCTTC
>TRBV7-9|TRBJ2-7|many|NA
CASSLPGIREQYF
TGTGCCAGCAGCTTACCGGGGATACGAGAGCAGTACTTC
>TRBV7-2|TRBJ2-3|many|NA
CASSFEARTDTQYF
TGTGCCAGCAGTTTCGAGGCTCGCACAGATACGCAGTATTTT
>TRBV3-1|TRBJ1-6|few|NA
CASWGGLAGSPLHF
TGTGCCAGCTGGGGGGGCCTAGCGGGTTCACCCCTCCACTTT
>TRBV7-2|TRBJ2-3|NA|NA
CASSPLVGPDTQYF
TGTGCCAGCAGCCCACTCGTAGGGCCAGATACGCAGTATTTT
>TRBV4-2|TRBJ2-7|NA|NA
CASSQELASYEQYF
TGTGCCAGCAGCCAAGAGTTAGCGTCCTACGAGCAGTACTTC
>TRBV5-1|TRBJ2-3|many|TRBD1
CASSLEGGGSDTQYF
TGCGCCAGCAGCTTGGAAGGGGGCGGATCAGATACGCAGTATTTT
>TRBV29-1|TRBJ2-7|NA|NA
CSVVLSPYEQYF
TGCAGCGTTGTTTTGTCCCCCTACGAGCAGTACTTC
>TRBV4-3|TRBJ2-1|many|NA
CASSQEWGNEQFF
TGCGCCAGCAGCCAAGAATGGGGCAATGAGCAGTTCTTC
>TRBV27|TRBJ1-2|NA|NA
CASSPLSNNYGYTF
TGTGCCAGCAGTCCCCTCAGTAACAACTATGGCTACACCTTC
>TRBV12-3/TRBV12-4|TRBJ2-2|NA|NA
CASCRGPNTGELFF
TGTGCCAGCTGCCGGGGACCGAACACCGGGGAGCTGTTTTTT
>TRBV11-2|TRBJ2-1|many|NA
CASRNQGRHEQFF
TGTGCCAGCAGGAATCAGGGGCGGCATGAGCAGTTCTTC
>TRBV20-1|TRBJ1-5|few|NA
CSAPPGLSNQPQHF
TGCAGTGCTCCTCCGGGACTTTCAAATCAGCCCCAGCATTTT
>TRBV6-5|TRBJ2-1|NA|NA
CASSYLPALSDYEQFF
TGTGCCAGCAGCTACTTGCCCGCACTTTCCGACTACGAGCAGTTCTTC
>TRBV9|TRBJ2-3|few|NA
CASSVMAGDTQYF
TGTGCCAGCAGCGTTATGGCCGGAGATACGCAGTATTTT
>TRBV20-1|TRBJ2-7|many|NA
CSALPPGVGTSYEQYF
TGCAGTGCCCTACCTCCCGGGGTCGGGACCTCCTACGAGCAGTACTTC
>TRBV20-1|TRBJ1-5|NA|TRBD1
CSARRSGGGQPQHF
TGCAGTGCTCGCCGCTCAGGGGGCGGTCAGCCCCAGCATTTT
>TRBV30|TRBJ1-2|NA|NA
CAWSAQDGWAGYTF
TGTGCCTGGAGTGCCCAGGACGGCTGGGCTGGCTACACCTTC
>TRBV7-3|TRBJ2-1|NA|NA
CASKVGGGGNEQFF
TGTGCCAGCAAGGTGGGGGGAGGGGGGAATGAGCAGTTCTTC
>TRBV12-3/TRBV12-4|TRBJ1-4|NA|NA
CASRNTGSGLFF
TGTGCCAGCAGAAACACAGGGAGCGGACTGTTTTTT
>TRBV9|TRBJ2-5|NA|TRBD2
CASSVESRGVHNEQYF
TGTGCCAGCAGCGTAGAGTCGCGGGGGGTACATAATGAGCAGTACTTC
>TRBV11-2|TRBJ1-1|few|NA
CASSLERPTEAFF
TGTGCCAGCAGCTTAGAAAGGCCGACTGAAGCTTTCTTT
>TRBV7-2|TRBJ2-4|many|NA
CASSLDPAGPVDIQYF
TGTGCCAGCAGCTTAGACCCGGCAGGGCCCGTGGACATTCAGTACTTC
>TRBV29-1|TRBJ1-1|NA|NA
CSVAPITGPEAFF
TGCAGCGTTGCGCCGATCACAGGGCCTGAAGCTTTCTTT
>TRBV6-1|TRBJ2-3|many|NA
CASSEGVVSADTQYF
TGTGCCAGCAGTGAAGGTGTGGTCTCCGCAGATACGCAGTATTTT
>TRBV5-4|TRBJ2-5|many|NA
CASSLVSRGAETQYF
TGTGCCAGCAGCTTGGTTTCACGGGGGGCTGAGACCCAGTACTTC
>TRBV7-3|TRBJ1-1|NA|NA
CASSKGGGSEAFF
TGTGCCAGCAGCAAAGGGGGTGGGTCTGAAGCTTTCTTT
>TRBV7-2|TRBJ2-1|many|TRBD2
CASSPPGLAGGNNEQFF
TGTGCCAGCAGCCCCCCCGGGCTAGCGGGGGGTAACAATGAGCAGTTCTTC
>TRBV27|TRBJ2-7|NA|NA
CASSSGTEIYEQYF
TGTGCCAGCAGTTCCGGGACGGAAATCTACGAGCAGTACTTC
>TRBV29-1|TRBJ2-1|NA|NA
CSVEFGNPPYNEQFF
TGCAGCGTTGAGTTTGGGAACCCACCCTACAATGAGCAGTTCTTC
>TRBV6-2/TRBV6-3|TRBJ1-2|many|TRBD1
CASSFSPGQGVGYTF
TGTGCCAGCAGTTTCTCCCCTGGACAGGGGGTCGGCTACACCTTC
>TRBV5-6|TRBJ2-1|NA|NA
CVRSFGNNEQFF
TGTGTCCGCAGCTTCGGGAACAATGAGCAGTTCTTC